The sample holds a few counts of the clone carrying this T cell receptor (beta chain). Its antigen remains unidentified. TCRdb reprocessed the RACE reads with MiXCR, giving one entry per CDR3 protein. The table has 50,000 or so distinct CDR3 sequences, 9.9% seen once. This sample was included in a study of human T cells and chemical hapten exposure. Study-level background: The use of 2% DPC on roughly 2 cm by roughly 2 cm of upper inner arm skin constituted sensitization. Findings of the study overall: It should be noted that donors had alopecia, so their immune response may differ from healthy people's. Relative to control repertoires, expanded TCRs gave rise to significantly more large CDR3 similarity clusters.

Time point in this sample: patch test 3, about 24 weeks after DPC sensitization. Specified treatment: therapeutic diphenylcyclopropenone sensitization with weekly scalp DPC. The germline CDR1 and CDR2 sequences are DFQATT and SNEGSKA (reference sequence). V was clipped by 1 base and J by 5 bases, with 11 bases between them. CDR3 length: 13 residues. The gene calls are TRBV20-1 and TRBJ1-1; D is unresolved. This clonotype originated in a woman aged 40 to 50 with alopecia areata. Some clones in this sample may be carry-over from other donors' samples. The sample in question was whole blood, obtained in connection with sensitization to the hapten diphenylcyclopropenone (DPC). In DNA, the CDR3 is TGCAGTGCTAGAGTACCGGCGGGAACTGAAGCTTTCTTT. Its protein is CSARVPAGTEAFF.